This TCR beta chain was retrieved from a study of Ad26.COV2.S vaccination and SARS-CoV-2 variants. Treatment in this sample: 19 received Ad26.COV2.S at low or high dose, single or two shots; 5 received placebo; per-sample allocation not given. Repertoires come from day 63 after the first vaccine or placebo injection. Study-wide results and limits: Estimates derived from TCR breadth and depth analyses may have underestimated total T cell responses.

With regard to this clone: Antigen: not known.

This CDR3 spans 13 amino acids. The germline V and J ends were trimmed by 4 bases and 4 bases, with 10 bases remaining between them. The germline V gene has CDR1 ENHRY and CDR2 SYGVKD. Method: immunoSEQ multiplex PCR; TCRdb's copy keeps in-frame clones and lacks some. This sample has a few hundred thousand clones; less than 95% occur once, and the top ten carry less than 4.5%. The chain combines TRBV10-3 with TRBJ1-1, with D tentatively TRBD1 (5 bases). The clonotype was recovered from a person between 18 and 65 years old who received the Ad26.COV2.S COVID-19 vaccine or a placebo. The sample was peripheral blood, taken in a trial of Ad26.COV2.S vaccine versus placebo. This CDR3 is CAISVRGGTEAFF. CDR3 sequence (DNA): TGTGCCATCAGTGTGAGGGGAGGCACTGAAGCTTTCTTT.